A single sample is the source of the 5 T cell receptor beta chains below, sequenced in a study of cytomegalovirus exposure and HLA in healthy donors. The PCR ran on 60 Vbeta and 13 Jbeta primers. Here immunoSEQ multiplex PCR was the method, and the copy in TCRdb shows in-frame clones only, minus some. The sample has a few hundred thousand clones; 85% to 90% are singletons. The sequenced material came from PBMCs. The receptors derive from a woman under 30 in good health and CMV-seronegative.

This clone has more than one count but fewer than ten. The chain is built from TRBV9 and TRBJ2-7; TRBD1 is a possible D gene (5 bases). The CDR3 sequence is 12 residues long. V gave up 3 bases and J gave up 6 bases, with 10 bases separating them. In germline, CDR1 is SGDLS, CDR2 YYNGEE. CDR3 residues: CASSGRVGEQYF. CDR3 bases: TGTGCCAGCAGCGGCAGGGTTGGCGAGCAGTACTTC.

V gene TRBV2 combines with J gene TRBJ1-1; D possibly corresponds to TRBD1 (5 bases). CDR1 is SNHLY and CDR2 is FYNNEI in the germline V gene. The CDR3 has 13 amino acids. V shed 7 bases and J shed 2 bases, with 11 bases lying between them. The CDR3 spells CASMARVNTEAFF. The CDR3 nucleotides are TGTGCCAGCATGGCCAGGGTCAACACTGAAGCTTTCTTT. Together with reference TRBV2 and TRBJ1-1, the CDR3 gives the full variable domain: EPEVTQTPSHQVTQMGQEVILRCVPISNHLYFYWYRQILGQKVEFLVSFYNNEISEKSEIFDDQFSVERPDGSNFTLKIRSTKLEDSAMYFCASMARVNTEAFFGQGTRLTVV.

The gene calls are TRBV7-9 and TRBJ2-1, with 8 bases lining up with TRBD1. The CDR3 runs 15 residues. Germline V gene data show CDR1 as SEHNR and CDR2 as FQNEAQ (reference sequence). Trimming took 3 bases from V and 7 from J; bases not matched to a gene: 8. The CDR3 here is CASSFGRGRKNEQFF. The CDR3 nucleotides are TGTGCCAGCAGCTTTGGCAGGGGGCGCAAGAATGAGCAGTTCTTC.

This chain joins TRBV5-1 and TRBJ2-3; 10 bases align to TRBD2. V trimming: 2 bases; J trimming: 4 bases; junction bases outside the gene matches: 4. The CDR3 is 15 amino acids. Germline CDR1 is SGHRS and CDR2 is YFSETQ. DNA for the CDR3: TGCGCCAGCAGCTTAGCGGGGGGGCCCGCAGATACGCAGTATTTT. Protein sequence: CASSLAGGPADTQYF. Full variable domain (outside the CDR3, taken from reference TRBV5-1 and TRBJ2-3): KAGVTQTPRYLIKTRGQQVTLSCSPISGHRSVSWYQQTPGQGLQFLFEYFSETQRNKGNFPGRFSGRQFSNSRSEMNVSTLELGDSALYLCASSLAGGPADTQYFGPGTRLTVL.

The sample holds one count of this clone. This chain uses TRBV27 with TRBJ2-2, with D possibly TRBD2 on 6 matching bases. V lost 2 bases, J lost 1 base, and 11 bases lay in between. The CDR3 loop spans 16 amino acids. Germline V gene lookup returns CDR1 MNHEY and CDR2 SMNVEV (reference sequence). CDR3 loop: CASSLKWGLNTGELFF. CDR3 nucleotide sequence: TGTGCCAGCAGTTTAAAATGGGGACTGAACACCGGGGAGCTGTTTTTT.